These 23 T cell receptor beta chains were all obtained from the same sample, sequenced in a study of blood T cells in healthy people across ages. A second PCR, run for about 7 to 11 cycles, used a sample-barcoded 5' primer plus a J-beta primer mix. TCRdb ran MiXCR on the 5' RACE reads and lists one entry per CDR3 protein. Found here are almost 1 million distinct CDR3 sequences, 51% of them singletons; the top ten hold around 21%. Sequencing was carried out using blood. These TCRs come from a woman in her fifties or sixties in good health.

This chain connects TRBV3-1 to TRBJ1-1; D unresolved. Trimming took off 4 bases at V and 4 bases at J, with 19 bases between the two ends. The CDR3 totals 16 residues. The V gene's germline CDR1 is LGHDT and CDR2 YNNKEL (reference sequence). The CDR3 DNA is TGTGCCAGCAGCCTCCGATTCGAATCGCCGGGCACTGAAGCTTTCTTT. Encoded protein: CASSLRFESPGTEAFF.

This chain links TRBV7-9 with TRBJ1-2; D is undetermined. The CDR3 length is 16 residues. Germline V gene lookup returns CDR1 SEHNR and CDR2 FQNEAQ (reference sequence). V was pared by 5 bases and J by 5 bases, with 21 bases between. This CDR3 reads CASSPPGQALGYGYTF. In DNA form, the CDR3 reads TGTGCCAGCAGCCCCCCGGGCCAAGCTCTGGGGTATGGCTACACCTTC.

This clonotype came up a few times. The chain joins TRBV2 to TRBJ2-1, with D perhaps matching TRBD1 (6 bases). CDR3 length: 15 amino acids. V was pared by 5 bases and J by 7 bases, with 18 bases between. The germline CDR1 and CDR2 sequences are SNHLY and FYNNEI. CDR3 amino acids: CASSRFRTEVNEQFF. The CDR3 coding sequence is TGTGCCAGCAGTAGGTTCCGGACAGAAGTAAATGAGCAGTTCTTC.

This chain uses TRBV7-3 with TRBJ2-1; 10 bases are shared with TRBD2. Per the germline V gene, CDR1 is SGHTA and CDR2 is FQGTGA. This CDR3 region has 15 residues. V was pared by 3 bases and J by 6 bases, with 5 bases of the junction left unmatched. The CDR3 DNA follows: TGTGCCAGCAGCTTCTCTAGCGGGGGCCTCAATGAGCAGTTCTTC. Encoded protein: CASSFSSGGLNEQFF. The full variable domain, in which reference TRBV7-3 and TRBJ2-1 provide the parts outside the CDR3, is GAGVSQTPSNKVTEKGKYVELRCDPISGHTALYWYRQSLGQGPEFLIYFQGTGAADDSGLPNDRFFAVRPEGSVSTLKIQRTERGDSAVYLCASSFSSGGLNEQFFGPGTRLTVL.

V gene TRBV11-1 combines with J gene TRBJ2-1; a possible D gene is TRBD2 (5 bases). V was clipped by 3 bases and J by 2 bases, with 17 bases between them. The CDR3 has 17 amino acids. The germline V gene has CDR1 SGHAT and CDR2 FQDESV (reference sequence). The CDR3 loop reads CASSFAIAQPPYNEQFF. CDR3 nucleotides: TGTGCCAGCAGCTTCGCCATAGCGCAACCCCCCTACAATGAGCAGTTCTTC.

This clonotype was seen a few times. The V and J genes are TRBV20-1 and TRBJ2-1, with unresolved D. V lost 3 bases, J lost 5 bases, and 8 bases lay in between. The CDR3 has 12 residues. The germline V gene has CDR1 DFQATT and CDR2 SNEGSKA (reference sequence). The CDR3 nucleotides read TGCAGTGCTAGTAACAACCACAATGAGCAGTTCTTC. Its translation is CSASNNHNEQFF.

This sequence joins TRBV7-6 and TRBJ2-3; 13 nucleotides match TRBD2. Germline loops: CDR1 SGHVS, CDR2 FNYEAQ. Losses at the gene ends were 2 bases for V and 7 bases for J; bases not matched to a gene: 9. There are 17 residues in the CDR3. CDR3 region: CASSLTSGLAGVNTQYF. DNA for the CDR3: TGTGCCAGCAGCTTAACTTCAGGACTAGCGGGAGTAAATACGCAGTATTTT. Based on the CDR3 plus reference TRBV7-6 and TRBJ2-3, the full variable domain is GAGVSQSPRYKVTKRGQDVALRCDPISGHVSLYWYRQALGQGPEFLTYFNYEAQQDKSGLPNDRFSAERPEGSISTLTIQRTEQRDSAMYRCASSLTSGLAGVNTQYFGPGTRLTVL.

A few counts support this clonotype. The CDR3 DNA reads as TGCAGTGCTAGCCCCGGGAAAAACATTCAGTACTTC. Protein sequence: CSASPGKNIQYF. The chain couples TRBV20-1 to TRBJ2-4, with D unclear. V lost 3 bases and J 4 bases, leaving 7 bases between the germline ends. Looked up from germline, CDR1 is DFQATT and CDR2 is SNEGSKA (reference sequence). CDR3 length equals 12 residues.

This clonotype has more than one count but fewer than ten. The chain recombines TRBV4-2 with TRBJ2-1, with a tentative D call TRBD2 (5 bases). From germline, CDR1 is LGHNA and CDR2 YNFKEQ. This CDR3 is 16 amino acids long. With 0 bases removed from V and 8 bases from J, the gap between germline ends came to 17 bases. The CDR3, as DNA: TGTGCCAGCAGCCAAGATAATGTGGGAGAGTCAGATGAGCAGTTCTTC. Translation: CASSQDNVGESDEQFF.

The chain is built from TRBV9 and TRBJ2-2, with D unclear. The CDR3 length is 14 residues. Germline V gene sequence: CDR1 SGDLS, CDR2 YYNGEE. V shed 2 bases and J shed 4 bases, with 9 bases lying between them. The CDR3 spells CASSVLTSTGELFF. Written as DNA, the CDR3 is TGTGCCAGCAGCGTCTTGACTTCCACCGGGGAGCTGTTTTTT.

The chain has TRBV27 and TRBJ2-5; 10 bases agree with TRBD2. J lost 11 bases, V lost 2 bases, and 14 bases had no gene match. This CDR3 contains 16 residues. CDR1 and CDR2 (germline): MNHEY, SMNVEV (reference sequence). CDR3 region: CASSLMGLAMNNEQYF. CDR3 nucleotide sequence: TGTGCCAGCAGTTTAATGGGACTAGCGATGAACAATGAGCAGTACTTC.

The count of this clonotype is one. The CDR3 loop reads CSASGTSGRGDTQYF. The CDR3 DNA reads TGCAGTGCTAGCGGGACTAGCGGGAGAGGAGATACGCAGTATTTT. The chain recombines TRBV20-1 with TRBJ2-3, with 14 bases fitting TRBD2. The germline V gene has CDR1 DFQATT and CDR2 SNEGSKA (reference sequence). Trimming cost V 3 bases and J 5 bases; bases outside gene matches: 4. The CDR3 is 15 residues long.

The CDR3 DNA sequence: TGCAGTGCTAGGCGGAGTAATTCACCCCTCCACTTT. Residues: CSARRSNSPLHF. V is TRBV20-1 and J is TRBJ1-6, with D unclear. In germline, CDR1 is DFQATT, CDR2 SNEGSKA (reference sequence). The V end lost 3 bases, the J end lost 6 bases, and 6 bases lay between the germline ends. This CDR3 region has 12 residues.

This sequence joins TRBV20-1 and TRBJ2-5; D ambiguous. Germline values: CDR1 DFQATT, CDR2 SNEGSKA (reference sequence). The V gene lost 3 bases and the J gene lost 3 bases, with 11 bases spanning the gap. The CDR3 has 13 residues. The CDR3, as DNA: TGCAGTGCTAGGGTATGGGCAGAAGAGACCCAGTACTTC. Translating it yields CSARVWAEETQYF.

The rearrangement joins TRBV10-3 to TRBJ2-5; 10 bases line up with TRBD2. The CDR3 covers 15 residues. J was trimmed by 2 bases and V by 2 bases; bases with no gene match: 2. The germline CDR1 and CDR2 sequences are ENHRY and SYGVKD. CDR3 DNA sequence: TGTGCCATCAGTGAGGGAGCGGGAGGGCAAGAGACCCAGTACTTC. As protein: CAISEGAGGQETQYF.

This clonotype was observed once. Since a much larger clone is just one base distant, this may be a read error. The rearrangement uses TRBV6-6 and TRBJ2-3; D ambiguous. CDR1 and CDR2 from the germline V gene are MNHNY and SVGAGI (reference sequence). This CDR3 contains 14 residues. CDR3 residues: CTSSLERETDTQYF. CDR3 DNA sequence: TGTACCAGCAGTTTGGAGCGAGAGACAGATACGCAGTATTTT.

Only a few counts were recorded for this clonotype. CDR3 in amino acids: CASSFTTGMAGYTF. DNA for the CDR3: TGTGCCAGCAGTTTTACCACAGGGATGGCTGGCTACACCTTC. The chain recombines TRBV28 with TRBJ1-2; D perhaps matches TRBD1 (6 bases). Per the germline V gene, CDR1 is MDHEN and CDR2 is SYDVKM. This CDR3 is built from 14 residues. Trimming left V 3 bases short and J 7 bases short, with 15 bases between.

This clonotype was seen only a few times. V and J are TRBV6-2 or TRBV6-3 and TRBJ2-5, with 15 nucleotides matching TRBD2. Unmatched junction bases numbered 17, after V lost 11 bases and J lost 4 bases. The germline V gene has CDR1 MNHEY and CDR2 SVGEGT. The CDR3 covers 18 residues. The CDR3 sequence is CAHSGLAGGRLSGETQYF. CDR3 DNA: TGTGCCCACAGCGGACTAGCGGGAGGGCGGTTATCTGGAGAGACCCAGTACTTC.

This clonotype was seen ten or more times. The chain is built from TRBV19 and TRBJ2-3; D unclear. Germline assignment: CDR1 LNHDA and CDR2 SQIVND (reference sequence). This CDR3 comprises 15 residues. V dropped 8 bases and J dropped 0 bases, with 15 bases sitting between them. The CDR3 nucleotides are TGTGCCAGTTCGTTTTCTCCAACTAGCACAGATACGCAGTATTTT. Residues: CASSFSPTSTDTQYF.

The chain combines TRBV19 with TRBJ1-2; D not certain. Trimming stripped 3 bases from V and 2 bases from J, with 7 bases between. Germline-derived CDR1 and CDR2 are LNHDA and SQIVND (reference sequence). The CDR3 is made up of 13 amino acids. CDR3 residues: CASSIRVNYGYTF. As DNA, the CDR3 is TGTGCCAGTAGTATTAGGGTCAACTATGGCTACACCTTC.

The chain has TRBV13 and TRBJ2-1; possible D gene TRBD2, 5 bases. CDR1 PRHDT and CDR2 FYEKMQ come from the germline V gene (reference sequence). This CDR3 has 14 amino acids. V was pared by 6 bases and J by 9 bases, with 18 bases between. The CDR3 nucleotides are TGTGCCAGCAGGGCCACATGGACGGGGAGTGAGCAGTTCTTC. It translates to CASRATWTGSEQFF. Together with reference TRBV13 and TRBJ2-1, the CDR3 gives the full variable domain: AAGVIQSPRHLIKEKRETATLKCYPIPRHDTVYWYQQGPGQDPQFLISFYEKMQSDKGSIPDRFSAQQFSDYHSELNMSSLELGDSALYFCASRATWTGSEQFFGPGTRLTVL.

This chain links TRBV4-1 with TRBJ1-1; possible D gene TRBD1, 5 bases. Trimming took off 3 bases at V and 5 bases at J, with 19 bases between the two ends. This CDR3 spans 16 amino acids. CDR1 and CDR2 (germline): MGHRA, YSYEKL. CDR3 coding DNA: TGCGCCAGCAGCCATATTGGTAGGGGAAAGGATACTGAAGCTTTCTTT. This codes for CASSHIGRGKDTEAFF.

The table lists this clonotype with a few counts. The chain carries TRBV20-1 and TRBJ2-1; 12 bases align to TRBD2. The CDR3 contains 16 residues. After removal of 3 bases from V and 10 bases from J, the junction contained 13 bases not matched to a gene. Germline CDR1 and CDR2: DFQATT and SNEGSKA (reference sequence). CDR3 residues: CSARIGLAGPITEQFF. CDR3 DNA sequence: TGCAGTGCTAGGATCGGACTAGCGGGACCAATTACCGAGCAGTTCTTC.